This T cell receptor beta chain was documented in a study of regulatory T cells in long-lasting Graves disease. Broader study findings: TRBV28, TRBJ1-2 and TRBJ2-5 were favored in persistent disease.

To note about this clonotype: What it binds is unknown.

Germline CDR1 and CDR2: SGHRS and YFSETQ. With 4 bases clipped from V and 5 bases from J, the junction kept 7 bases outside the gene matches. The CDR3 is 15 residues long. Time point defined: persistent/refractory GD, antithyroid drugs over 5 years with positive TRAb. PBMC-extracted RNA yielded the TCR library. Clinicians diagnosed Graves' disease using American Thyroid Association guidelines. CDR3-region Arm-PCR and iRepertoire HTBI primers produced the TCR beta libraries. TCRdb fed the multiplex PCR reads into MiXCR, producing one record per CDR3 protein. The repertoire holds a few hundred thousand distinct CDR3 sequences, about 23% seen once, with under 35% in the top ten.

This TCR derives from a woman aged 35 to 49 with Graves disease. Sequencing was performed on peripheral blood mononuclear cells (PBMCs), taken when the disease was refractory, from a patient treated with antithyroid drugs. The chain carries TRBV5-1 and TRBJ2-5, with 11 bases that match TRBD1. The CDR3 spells CASSGTGGTEETQYF. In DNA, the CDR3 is TGCGCCAGCAGCGGGACAGGGGGAACCGAGGAGACCCAGTACTTC.